The 24 T cell receptor beta chains listed next were all sequenced from one sample in a study of cytomegalovirus exposure and HLA in healthy donors. Assay: immunoSEQ multiplex PCR; the TCRdb copy retains only in-frame clones and omits some. Among about 280,000 clones listed, 70% to 90% were seen once. Sequenced material: PBMCs. The receptor source for this set is a woman younger than 35 in good health and CMV-seronegative.

The chain joins TRBV28 to TRBJ2-4; 11 nucleotides match TRBD2. The V and J ends lost 7 bases and 2 bases, in that order; junction bases with no gene match: 10. Germline CDR1 and CDR2: MDHEN and SYDVKM. The CDR3 has 17 amino acids. The CDR3 nucleotides read TGTGCCAGCAACGGCCTTACTAGCGGGAGACCCAAAAACATTCAGTACTTC. Amino acids: CASNGLTSGRPKNIQYF.

This sequence joins TRBV28 and TRBJ2-7; 8 bases map to TRBD2. V gave up 6 bases and J gave up 6 bases; unmatched junction bases: 10. Germline V lookup: CDR1 MDHEN, CDR2 SYDVKM. The CDR3 covers 14 residues. DNA of the CDR3: TGTGCCAGCAGGACGACGGGGGGGGTGCTCGAGCAGTACTTC. Its protein product is CASRTTGGVLEQYF.

This chain joins TRBV12-5 and TRBJ2-7; TRBD2 might be the D (6 bases). The germline V gene encodes CDR1 LGHNT and CDR2 FRNRAP. V lost 0 bases to trimming and J lost 3 bases, with 18 bases between them. The CDR3 sequence is 17 residues long. CDR3 DNA sequence: TGTGCTAGTGGTTTGGTACTGGGAGGTCCCCCCGACTACGAGCAGTACTTC. It codes for CASGLVLGGPPDYEQYF. Full variable domain (missing parts from reference TRBV12-5 and TRBJ2-7): DARVTQTPRHKVTEMGQEVTMRCQPILGHNTVFWYRQTMMQGLELLAYFRNRAPLDDSGMPKDRFSAEMPDATLATLKIQPSEPRDSAVYFCASGLVLGGPPDYEQYFGPGTRLTVT.

The CDR3 region is CASSEDIGRAEQYF. The CDR3 DNA reads as TGCGCCAGCAGTGAGGACATAGGGCGGGCCGAGCAGTACTTC. The J gene is TRBJ2-7, the V gene TRBV10-1; D is possibly TRBD2 (5 bases). Trimming removed 2 bases at V and 6 bases at J, with 14 bases between. This CDR3 contains 14 residues. Germline V CDR1 and CDR2: WNHNN, SYGVQD (reference sequence).

This clone appeared once. This chain uses TRBV7-8 with TRBJ2-7, with D possibly being TRBD1 (5 bases). CDR3 length: 16 residues. CDR1 is SGHVS and CDR2 is FQNEAQ in the germline V gene. The V gene lost 3 bases and the J gene lost 2 bases, with 17 bases spanning the gap. DNA of the CDR3: TGTGCCAGCAGCTTCTTGGGGCGGATGCGTCCCTACGAGCAGTACTTC. It is translated as CASSFLGRMRPYEQYF. Full variable domain (rest looked up from reference TRBV7-8 and TRBJ2-7): GAGVSQSPRYKVAKRGQDVALRCDPISGHVSLFWYQQALGQGPEFLTYFQNEAQLDKSGLPSDRFFAERPEGSVSTLKIQRTQQEDSAVYLCASSFLGRMRPYEQYFGPGTRLTVT.

The J gene is TRBJ2-7, the V gene TRBV15; tentatively, D is TRBD2 (6 bases). Germline V gives CDR1 LNHNV, CDR2 YYDKDF (reference sequence). V lost 0 bases and J lost 4, with 13 bases in between. CDR3 length: 15 amino acids. This CDR3 is CATSRDPGLLYEQYF. DNA of the CDR3: TGTGCCACCAGCAGAGATCCGGGACTCCTGTACGAGCAGTACTTC.

The chain combines TRBV30 with TRBJ1-1, with TRBD1 matching over 8 bases. Germline assignment: CDR1 GTSNPN and CDR2 SVGIG (reference sequence). The CDR3 is 15 residues long. Trimming cost V 1 base and J 1 base; bases outside gene matches: 5. The DNA for the CDR3 is TGTGCCTGGAGTGCGTCAGGGGGCCGGAACACTGAAGCTTTCTTT. It encodes CAWSASGGRNTEAFF.

This clone has only a few counts. J is TRBJ1-3 and V is TRBV28; D is unresolved. V was trimmed by 5 bases and J by 4 bases, leaving 9 bases between them. Germline V CDR1 and CDR2: MDHEN, SYDVKM. The CDR3 extends over 13 amino acids. CDR3 residues: CASSGPQGNTIYF. The CDR3 DNA reads TGTGCCAGCAGTGGCCCACAGGGAAACACCATATATTTT.

The chain is built from TRBV27 and TRBJ1-5; a possible D gene is TRBD1 (5 bases). Trimming removed 6 bases at V and 5 bases at J, with 17 bases between. Germline CDR1 is MNHEY and CDR2 is SMNVEV (reference sequence). The CDR3 length is 15 residues. DNA of the CDR3: TGTGCCAGCAGGACCACGGGGGTTTTGGATCAGCCCCAGCATTTT. Protein sequence: CASRTTGVLDQPQHF.

The chain recombines TRBV19 with TRBJ1-2, with a possible D match to TRBD1 (5 bases). The ends were cut back, 7 bases at V and 4 bases at J, with 16 bases in the middle. This CDR3 is 14 amino acids long. Germline CDR1 reads LNHDA; CDR2 reads SQIVND (reference sequence). The CDR3 DNA is TGTGCCAGTATTAGGACAAGATATGGCTATGGCTACACCTTC. Its protein product is CASIRTRYGYGYTF.

V usage is TRBV27 and J usage is TRBJ1-1, with unresolved D. The CDR3 has 13 residues. V shed 6 bases and J shed 2 bases, with 10 bases lying between them. CDR1 is MNHEY, CDR2 SMNVEV, per germline (reference sequence). The CDR3 reads CASSPSPNTEAFF. The CDR3, as DNA: TGTGCCAGCAGCCCTAGCCCTAACACTGAAGCTTTCTTT.

The rearrangement uses TRBV28 and TRBJ1-1; maybe TRBD1 (5 bases). This CDR3 has 14 amino acids. Trimming shortened V by 6 bases and J by 3 bases, and 14 bases separated the two germline ends. The germline V gene encodes CDR1 MDHEN and CDR2 SYDVKM. The DNA for the CDR3 is TGTGCCAGCAGAGCCGGGGGGAGGGACACTGAAGCTTTCTTT. Protein: CASRAGGRDTEAFF.

The chain is built from TRBV10-3 and TRBJ1-5, with no clear D. CDR3 length: 14 amino acids. The ends were cut back, 0 bases at V and 6 bases at J, with 9 bases in the middle. CDR1 ENHRY and CDR2 SYGVKD come from the germline V gene. CDR3 coding DNA: TGTGCCATCAGTGAGTCGCAACCCGGTCAGCCCCAGCATTTT. This gives the protein CAISESQPGQPQHF.

The chain is built from TRBV28 and TRBJ2-7; 11 nucleotides agree with TRBD2. The V and J ends lost 2 bases and 5 bases, in that order; junction bases with no gene match: 8. Germline CDR1 reads MDHEN; CDR2 reads SYDVKM. The CDR3 is made up of 16 amino acids. As DNA, the CDR3 is TGTGCCAGCAGTTTACTTACTAGCGGGAGCATACACGAGCAGTACTTC. Translating it yields CASSLLTSGSIHEQYF.

The J gene is TRBJ1-1, the V gene TRBV28, with D hard to call. Trimming shortened V by 3 bases and J by 6 bases, and 5 bases separated the two germline ends. Germline-derived CDR1 and CDR2 are MDHEN and SYDVKM. The CDR3 contains 11 residues. CDR3 region: CASSLSSEAFF. DNA of the CDR3: TGTGCCAGCAGTTTGTCGTCTGAAGCTTTCTTT.

This chain links TRBV28 with TRBJ2-7, with 9 bases lining up with TRBD1. The junction had 5 bases not matched to a gene; V was cut back by 6 bases and J by 2 bases. In germline, CDR1 is MDHEN, CDR2 SYDVKM. The CDR3 sequence is 14 residues long. This CDR3 reads CASRRTGATYEQYF. CDR3 coding DNA: TGTGCCAGCAGGCGGACAGGGGCAACCTACGAGCAGTACTTC.

This chain joins TRBV7-9 and TRBJ2-5, with D perhaps TRBD1 (6 bases). The CDR3 loop spans 15 amino acids. Trimming left V 5 bases short and J 5 bases short, with 18 bases between. CDR1 and CDR2 from the germline V gene are SEHNR and FQNEAQ (reference sequence). The CDR3, as DNA: TGTGCCAGCAGCACTAGGTACAGGGCCAGCGAGACCCAGTACTTC. Encoded protein: CASSTRYRASETQYF.

V and J are TRBV13 and TRBJ1-2; 9 nucleotides match TRBD1. The CDR3 length is 14 residues. Germline loops: CDR1 PRHDT, CDR2 FYEKMQ (reference sequence). Trimming removed 5 bases from V and 4 bases from J; junction bases left unmatched: 5. The CDR3 sequence is CASSRQGGVYGYTF. The CDR3 DNA follows: TGTGCCAGCAGCAGACAGGGGGGGGTCTATGGCTACACCTTC.

This clone was observed once. This sequence joins TRBV29-1 and TRBJ1-2; D possibly corresponds to TRBD1 (5 bases). Deletions cut 4 bases from V and 4 bases from J, with 13 bases between. Germline-derived CDR1 and CDR2 are SQVTM and ANQGSEA. This CDR3 comprises 13 residues. The CDR3 sequence: CSVVPVGGYGYTF. CDR3 in DNA: TGCAGCGTTGTGCCCGTGGGGGGCTATGGCTACACCTTC. Drawing the rest from reference TRBV29-1 and TRBJ1-2, the complete variable domain is SAVISQKPSRDICQRGTSLTIQCQVDSQVTMMFWYRQQPGQSLTLIATANQGSEATYESGFVIDKFPISRPNLTFSTLTVSNMSPEDSSIYLCSVVPVGGYGYTFGSGTRLTVV.

The J gene is TRBJ2-1, the V gene TRBV19; D is undetermined. The CDR3 totals 14 residues. V lost 4 bases to trimming and J lost 0 bases, with 7 bases between them. Per the germline V gene, CDR1 is LNHDA and CDR2 is SQIVND (reference sequence). The CDR3 loop is CASSTVSSYNEQFF. DNA of the CDR3: TGTGCCAGTAGTACGGTGAGCTCCTACAATGAGCAGTTCTTC.

The rearrangement links TRBV4-1 to TRBJ2-7; 13 bases align to TRBD2. The trim removed 4 bases at V and 3 bases at J, leaving 3 bases unmatched. This CDR3 region has 15 residues. Germline V gene data show CDR1 as MGHRA and CDR2 as YSYEKL. The CDR3 is CASSPGLAGIYEQYF. CDR3 sequence (DNA): TGCGCCAGCAGCCCGGGACTAGCGGGAATCTACGAGCAGTACTTC.

V usage is TRBV6-5 and J usage is TRBJ1-4, with a tentative D call TRBD1 (5 bases). The CDR3 runs 15 residues. V lost 2 bases to trimming and J lost 6 bases, with 13 bases between them. In germline, CDR1 is MNHEY, CDR2 SVGAGI. CDR3 residues: CASSYRTPRDEKLFF. CDR3 nucleotide sequence: TGTGCCAGCAGTTACAGGACACCTAGGGATGAAAAACTGTTTTTT.

The chain is built from TRBV12-5 and TRBJ2-5; a weak D match, TRBD2 (6 bases). In germline, CDR1 is LGHNT, CDR2 FRNRAP. This CDR3 is 14 amino acids long. V was clipped by 4 bases and J by 5 bases, with 14 bases between them. The CDR3 DNA follows: TGTGCTAGTGGTTGGTCGGGGGTCTACGAGACCCAGTACTTC. Translation: CASGWSGVYETQYF.

The V gene is TRBV11-2, the J gene TRBJ1-5; a possible D gene is TRBD1 (5 bases). This CDR3 has 13 amino acids. Trimming stripped 3 bases from V and 5 bases from J, with 8 bases between. Germline V gene data show CDR1 as SGHAT and CDR2 as FQNNGV. In DNA form, the CDR3 reads TGTGCCAGCAGCTTGTCAGGGTATCAGCCCCAGCATTTT. This encodes CASSLSGYQPQHF. Using reference TRBV11-2 and TRBJ1-5 for the parts outside the CDR3, the full variable domain is EAGVAQSPRYKIIEKRQSVAFWCNPISGHATLYWYQQILGQGPKLLIQFQNNGVVDDSQLPKDRFSAERLKGVDSTLKIQPAKLEDSAVYLCASSLSGYQPQHFGDGTRLSIL.